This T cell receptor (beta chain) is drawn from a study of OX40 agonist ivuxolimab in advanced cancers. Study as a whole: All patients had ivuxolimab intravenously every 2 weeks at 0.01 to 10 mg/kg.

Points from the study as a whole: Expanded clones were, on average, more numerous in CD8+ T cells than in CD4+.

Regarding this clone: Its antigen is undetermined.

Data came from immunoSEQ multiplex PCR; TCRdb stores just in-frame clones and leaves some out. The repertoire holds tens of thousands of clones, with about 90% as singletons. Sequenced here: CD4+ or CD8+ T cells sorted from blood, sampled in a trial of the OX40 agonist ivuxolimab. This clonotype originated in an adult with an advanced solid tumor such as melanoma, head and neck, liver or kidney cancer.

The CDR3 region is CASSQADRGGTWSTDTQYF. The CDR3, as DNA: TGTGCCAGCAGCCAGGCTGACAGGGGAGGTACGTGGAGCACAGATACGCAGTATTTT. The genes are TRBV14 and TRBJ2-3; 8 nucleotides match TRBD1. V was clipped by 3 bases and J by 0 bases; unmatched bases: 14. Looked up from germline, CDR1 is SGHDN and CDR2 is FVKESK. CDR3 length equals 19 residues.